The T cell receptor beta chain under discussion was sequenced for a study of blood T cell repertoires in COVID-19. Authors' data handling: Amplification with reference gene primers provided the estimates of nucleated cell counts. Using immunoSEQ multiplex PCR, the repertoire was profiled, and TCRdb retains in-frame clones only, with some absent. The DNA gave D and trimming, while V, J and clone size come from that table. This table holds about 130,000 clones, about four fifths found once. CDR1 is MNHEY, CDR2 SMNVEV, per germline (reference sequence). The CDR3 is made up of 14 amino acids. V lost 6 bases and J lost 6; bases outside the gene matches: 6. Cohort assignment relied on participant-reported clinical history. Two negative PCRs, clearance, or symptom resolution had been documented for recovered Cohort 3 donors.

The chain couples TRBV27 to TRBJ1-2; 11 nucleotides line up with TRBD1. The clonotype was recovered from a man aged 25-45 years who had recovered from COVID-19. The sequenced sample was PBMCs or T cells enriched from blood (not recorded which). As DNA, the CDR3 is TGTGCCAGCAGGGACAGGGGGCGTTTGGATGGCTACACCTTC. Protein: CASRDRGRLDGYTF.